The rows below give T cell receptor beta chains drawn from one sample of a study of naive and memory T cell subsets. MiXCR, run by TCRdb on the UMI-ligation and nested PCR reads, gives a single entry per CDR3 protein. The table has tens of thousands of distinct CDR3 sequences, about 6.5% seen once. Sequencing input: central memory CD4+ T cells from blood. The receptors originated from a human donor in good health. Both conserved end residues are part of each CDR3. The order of the fields is J gene, clone size, D gene, V gene, CDR3 DNA, CDR3 protein. The D gene is left open where the match is weak. The size entry is marked missing in some rows and otherwise reads once, few, many or a size class.

>TRBJ2-7|.|TRBD2|TRBV7-2
TGTGCCAGCAGCCCCCCGACTAGCGGGGGCAAGTACGAGCAGTACTTC
CASSPPTSGGKYEQYF
>TRBJ1-4|many|TRBD1|TRBV30
TGTGCCTGGAGTGTACCGACAGGGTGGAATGAAAAACTGTTTTTT
CAWSVPTGWNEKLFF
>TRBJ2-5|many|.|TRBV7-2
TGTGCCAGCAGCTCCACTAGAGCAGGAGAGACCCAGTACTTC
CASSSTRAGETQYF
>TRBJ2-7|.|.|TRBV20-1
TGCAGTGCTATCTTGGTCTACGGTCGCGAGCAGTACTTC
CSAILVYGREQYF
>TRBJ2-2|many|TRBD2|TRBV19
TGTGCCAGTAGTATCGGCGGGAGGGCCCTTACCGGGGAGCTGTTTTTT
CASSIGGRALTGELFF
>TRBJ1-5|many|TRBD1|TRBV7-2
TGTGCCAGCAGCTCCCGGACAGGGTCGGGTAATCAGCCCCAGCATTTT
CASSSRTGSGNQPQHF
>TRBJ2-1|.|.|TRBV7-2
TGTGCCAGCAGCCCAAAAATTGAGCAGTTCTTC
CASSPKIEQFF
>TRBJ1-4|many|.|TRBV7-2
TGTGCCAGCAGCCTAGCCCCTGCAACTAATGAAAAACTGTTTTTT
CASSLAPATNEKLFF
>TRBJ1-1|many|.|TRBV20-1
TGCAGCAGAAGGGAGGGACTGAGGTCCTTCTTT
CSRREGLRSFF
>TRBJ2-5|many|TRBD2|TRBV2
TGTGCCAGCAGGAGGGGGTCTAGCGGGGGACAAGAGACCCAGTACTTC
CASRRGSSGGQETQYF
>TRBJ2-1|many|.|TRBV19
TGTGCCAGTAGTAAGGGGGGAGGGACTAATGAGCAGTTCTTC
CASSKGGGTNEQFF
>TRBJ2-7|many|TRBD2|TRBV20-1
TGCAGTGCTAGTAGGAGCGGGAGGGCCCGGTCCTACGAGCAGTACTTC
CSASRSGRARSYEQYF
>TRBJ1-3|many|.|TRBV12-5
TGTGCTAGTGGATATCAGTCTGGAAACACCATATATTTT
CASGYQSGNTIYF
>TRBJ1-6|many|.|TRBV10-3
TGTGCCACCACGGGAAGGGGGGAAAATTCACCCCTCCACTTT
CATTGRGENSPLHF
>TRBJ1-1|many|.|TRBV7-9
TGTGCCAGCAGCCCAGGTTGGACTGAAGCTTTCTTT
CASSPGWTEAFF
>TRBJ2-7|many|TRBD1|TRBV20-1
TGCAGTGCAAACGGACAGGGGGTGTCCTACGAGCAGTACTTC
CSANGQGVSYEQYF
>TRBJ1-6|.|.|TRBV5-4
TGTGCCAGCAGCTTGGATGGATCCCGTATCCGCAATTCACCCCTCCACTTT
CASSLDGSRIRNSPLHF
>TRBJ2-1|.|TRBD2|TRBV7-2
TGTGCCAGCACCCTCAGGACTAGCGAAAACTACAATGAGCAGTTCTTC
CASTLRTSENYNEQFF
>TRBJ2-1|.|.|TRBV7-8
TGTGCCAGCAGCTTACAGGGGAGCTCCTACAATGAGCAGTTCTTC
CASSLQGSSYNEQFF
>TRBJ2-3|.|.|TRBV2
TGTGCCAGCCGGATCCCGTCAACAGATACGCAGTATTTT
CASRIPSTDTQYF
>TRBJ1-2|few|.|TRBV27
TGTGCCAGCGGGAGCCCCCGATGGGGCGGCTACACCTTC
CASGSPRWGGYTF
>TRBJ1-6|.|.|TRBV20-1
TGCAGTGCTAGAGAAGGTTCACCCCTCCACTTT
CSAREGSPLHF
>TRBJ2-7|few|.|TRBV9
TGTGCCAGCAGCGTGGGCGGGAACTACGAGCAGTACTTC
CASSVGGNYEQYF
>TRBJ1-2|.|.|TRBV19
TGTGCCAGTAGTATGTTCCGGGACTATGGCTACACCTTC
CASSMFRDYGYTF
>TRBJ1-1|many|TRBD1|TRBV29-1
TGCAGCGTTGGGGACAGGTTTTACACTGAAGCTTTCTTT
CSVGDRFYTEAFF
>TRBJ2-6|few|.|TRBV4-2
TGTGCCAGCAGCCAAGTCCGCGGGGACTCTGGGGCCAACGTCCTGACTTTC
CASSQVRGDSGANVLTF
>TRBJ2-7|many|TRBD2|TRBV7-2
TGTGCCAGCAGCTTAGTAGCGGGGGGGCCTAGCTCCTACGAGCAGTACTTC
CASSLVAGGPSSYEQYF
>TRBJ2-3|.|TRBD2|TRBV7-2
TGTGCCAGCAGCGACTCCAATGGACTAGCAGGGGATACGCAGTATTTT
CASSDSNGLAGDTQYF
>TRBJ2-2|.|TRBD2|TRBV29-1
TGCAGCGTTTCGACTAGCGGGGGATCCACCGGGGAGCTGTTTTTT
CSVSTSGGSTGELFF
>TRBJ2-3|.|.|TRBV7-9
TGTGCCAGCAGCTTAGCCGGGACTACAGATACGCAGTATTTT
CASSLAGTTDTQYF
>TRBJ2-4|many|TRBD1|TRBV19
TGTGCCAGTACCCAGGCGACAGGGAAGGGGAAAAACATTCAGTACTTC
CASTQATGKGKNIQYF
>TRBJ2-1|many|.|TRBV28
TGTGCCAGCAGTTTGAGGCGGATCTACAATGAGCAGTTCTTC
CASSLRRIYNEQFF
>TRBJ2-3|.|.|TRBV5-8
TGTGCCAGCAGCGAACTTACCCGGACAGATACGCAGTATTTT
CASSELTRTDTQYF
>TRBJ2-7|many|.|TRBV7-3
TGTGCCAGCAGCTTAACCCCGTTGACAACCTACGAGCAGTACTTC
CASSLTPLTTYEQYF
>TRBJ2-3|few|TRBD1|TRBV5-4
TGTGCCAGCAGCTCACAGGGGCGGGGCACAGATACGCAGTATTTT
CASSSQGRGTDTQYF
>TRBJ1-1|.|.|TRBV14
TGTGCCAGCAGCCACTCGGGGGCGGCTGAAGCTTTCTTT
CASSHSGAAEAFF
>TRBJ2-3|many|TRBD2|TRBV7-3
TGTGCCAGCAGCTCAGGACTAGCGGGAGATACGCAGTATTTT
CASSSGLAGDTQYF
>TRBJ2-1|.|.|TRBV5-1
TGCGCCAGCAGCTTGACCAATGCCGGGACTGCAAATGAGCAGTTCTTC
CASSLTNAGTANEQFF
>TRBJ1-1|many|TRBD1|TRBV20-1
TGCAGTGCTAGGGACAGGGTTAGTGGGACTGAAGCTTTCTTT
CSARDRVSGTEAFF
>TRBJ1-1|few|TRBD1|TRBV12-3/TRBV12-4
TGTGCCAGCAGTAACCCCCGGGACAGTAACACTGAAGCTTTCTTT
CASSNPRDSNTEAFF
>TRBJ1-3|many|.|TRBV15
TGTGCCACCAGCAGAGAGGACAGACATGGAAACACCATATATTTT
CATSREDRHGNTIYF
>TRBJ2-2|.|.|TRBV5-4
TGTGCCAGCAGCTTGCCGGACTTGAGCACCGGGGAGCTGTTTTTT
CASSLPDLSTGELFF
>TRBJ2-5|few|TRBD2|TRBV12-3/TRBV12-4
TGTGCCAGCAAGACTAGCGGGAGTGGAGAGACCCAGTACTTC
CASKTSGSGETQYF
>TRBJ2-7|few|.|TRBV28
TGTGCCAGCAGTTTAGACGGAGGGAAGGCCTACGAGCAGTACTTC
CASSLDGGKAYEQYF
>TRBJ2-4|.|.|TRBV7-2
TGTGCCAGCAGCCCACCGGGACTAGCCAAAAACATTCAGTACTTC
CASSPPGLAKNIQYF
>TRBJ2-7|.|.|TRBV7-9
TGTGCCAGCAGCCGACCGAGAGACGAGCAGTACTTC
CASSRPRDEQYF
>TRBJ1-1|many|.|TRBV5-6
TGTGCCAGCAGCTTGGTTCGCATGAATATGAACACTGAAGCTTTCTTT
CASSLVRMNMNTEAFF
>TRBJ2-1|many|.|TRBV20-1
TGCAGTGCTAGCTCTATACCTGGGAGTGAGCAGTTCTTC
CSASSIPGSEQFF
>TRBJ2-1|.|.|TRBV12-5
TGTGCTAGTGGCGCGGGGTATGAGCAGTTCTTC
CASGAGYEQFF
>TRBJ1-1|many|.|TRBV29-1
TGCAGAATCGGAGGGGGGAACACTGAAGCTTTCTTT
CRIGGGNTEAFF
>TRBJ1-1|.|.|TRBV19
TGTGCCAGTAGAACAAACAGCTACACTGAAGCTTTCTTT
CASRTNSYTEAFF
>TRBJ1-5|few|.|TRBV12-3/TRBV12-4
TGTGCCAGCGGTGGGGATCAGCCCCAGCATTTT
CASGGDQPQHF